These 6 T cell receptor beta chains were all obtained from the same sample, sequenced in a study of response to subunit inactivated influenza vaccine. TCRdb reprocessed the RT-PCR reads via MiXCR and lists one record per CDR3 protein. The table has about 610,000 distinct CDR3 sequences, approximately 14% seen once. The sequencing used PBMCs from blood, collected approximately 12 days after vaccination. These receptors were collected from a middle-aged man who received an inactivated influenza vaccine.

This clonotype came up many times. The chain has TRBV29-1 and TRBJ2-3; 9 nucleotides align to TRBD1. CDR1 is SQVTM, CDR2 ANQGSEA, per germline. With V trimmed by 1 base and J by 3 bases, 8 bases remained unmatched. The CDR3 has 16 residues. This CDR3 reads CSVEARDREGTDTQYF. CDR3 in DNA: TGCAGCGTTGAAGCCCGGGACAGGGAGGGTACAGATACGCAGTATTTT.

This clonotype appeared many times. The chain combines TRBV29-1 with TRBJ2-1, with 10 nucleotides matching TRBD1. CDR1 and CDR2 from the germline V gene are SQVTM and ANQGSEA. The CDR3 is 13 amino acids. The ends lost 7 bases at V and 7 bases at J; junction bases unmatched: 7. This CDR3 is CSARTGGGNEQFF. The CDR3 DNA reads TGCAGCGCCCGGACAGGGGGGGGGAATGAGCAGTTCTTC.

This sequence joins TRBV18 and TRBJ2-2; D is undetermined. Germline-derived CDR1 and CDR2 are KGHSH and LQKENI. The CDR3 consists of 15 residues. V shed 10 bases and J shed 2 bases, with 17 bases lying between them. The chain's CDR3 is CATAEMAVNTGELFF. CDR3 DNA sequence: TGTGCCACCGCTGAAATGGCTGTAAACACCGGGGAGCTGTTTTTT.

The chain joins TRBV20-1 to TRBJ1-2; D remains unclear. Germline V lookup: CDR1 DFQATT, CDR2 SNEGSKA (reference sequence). The CDR3 is made up of 12 amino acids. The V and J ends lost 4 bases and 4 bases respectively, with 10 bases between them. The CDR3 DNA sequence: TGCAGTGCTATTACGTCTAGCTATGGCTACACCTTC. It translates to CSAITSSYGYTF.

CDR3 in amino acids: CASSLIFVTGLFPSSYNEQFF. The DNA of the CDR3 is TGCGCCAGCAGCTTGATTTTCGTGACAGGGCTGTTCCCCAGCTCCTACAATGAGCAGTTCTTC. The chain employs TRBV5-1 and TRBJ2-1; 7 bases align to TRBD1. Trimming at V came to 1 base and at J to 0 bases, leaving 19 bases not matched to a gene. Germline CDR1 and CDR2: SGHRS and YFSETQ. CDR3 size: 21 residues.

The genes are TRBV28 and TRBJ2-3; no clear D gene. Germline lookup yields CDR1 MDHEN and CDR2 SYDVKM. Trimming cost V 2 bases and J 4 bases, with 10 bases left between them. The CDR3 runs to 14 residues. The CDR3 region is CASSLALSSDTQYF. CDR3 DNA: TGTGCCAGCAGTTTAGCCCTTTCTTCAGATACGCAGTATTTT.